This entry describes one T cell receptor (beta chain). The data were taken from a study of PD-L1 blockade in urothelial cancer. Across the study: Intravenous atezolizumab, 1,200 mg every 3 weeks, was begun by patients around 2014. Timepoints chosen for blood analysis were 3 weeks (second dose) and 6 weeks after treatment start.

Time point specified: pretreatment peripheral blood. Patients in the study were battling locally advanced or metastatic urothelial carcinoma. Produced via immunoSEQ multiplex PCR; TCRdb's table is partial and in-frame only. The data show about 81,000 clones, roughly 90% seen once. The sample consisted of PBMCs, taken around atezolizumab (anti-PD-L1) treatment. The receptor was derived from a woman of 80 years or more with urothelial cancer.

In nucleotides, the CDR3 is TGTGCCAGCAGCAAAGCCTGTTTGACTAGCGGGGCCGCACCGCCAGATACGCAGTATTTT. It yields the protein CASSKACLTSGAAPPDTQYF. The rearrangement links TRBV21-1 to TRBJ2-3; TRBD2 is taken as the D call from the table, unchecked against the DNA. TRBV21-1 is tagged as a pseudogene. The CDR3 has 20 amino acids.